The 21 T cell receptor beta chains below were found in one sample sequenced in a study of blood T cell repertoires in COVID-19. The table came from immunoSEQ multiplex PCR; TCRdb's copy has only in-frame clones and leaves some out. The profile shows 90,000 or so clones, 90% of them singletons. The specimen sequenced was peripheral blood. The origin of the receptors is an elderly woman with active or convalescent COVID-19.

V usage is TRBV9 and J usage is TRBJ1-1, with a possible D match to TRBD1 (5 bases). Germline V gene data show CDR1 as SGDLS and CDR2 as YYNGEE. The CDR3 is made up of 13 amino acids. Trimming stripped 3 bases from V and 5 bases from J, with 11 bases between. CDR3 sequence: CASSEWGETEAFF. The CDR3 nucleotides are TGTGCCAGCAGCGAGTGGGGGGAGACTGAAGCTTTCTTT.

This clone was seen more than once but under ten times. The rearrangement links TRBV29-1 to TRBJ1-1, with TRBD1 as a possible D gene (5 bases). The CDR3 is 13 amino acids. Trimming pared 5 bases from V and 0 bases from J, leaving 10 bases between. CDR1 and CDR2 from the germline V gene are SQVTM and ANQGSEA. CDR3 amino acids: CSVRQLLNTEAFF. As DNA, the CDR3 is TGCAGCGTTCGACAGCTTTTGAACACTGAAGCTTTCTTT.

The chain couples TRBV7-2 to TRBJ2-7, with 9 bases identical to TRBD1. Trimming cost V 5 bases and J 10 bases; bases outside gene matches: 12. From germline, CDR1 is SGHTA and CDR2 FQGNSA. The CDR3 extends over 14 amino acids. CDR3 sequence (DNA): TGTGCCAGCAGCCAAAATCGGAGGACAGGGGAACAGTACTTC. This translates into CASSQNRRTGEQYF.

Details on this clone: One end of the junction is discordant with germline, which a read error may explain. Here the CDR3 reads CASSQDRYRLIRF. As DNA, the CDR3 is TGTGCCAGCAGCCAAGATCGCTACAGACTAATACGCTTC. The rearrangement uses TRBV3-1 (or the pseudogene TRBV3-2) and TRBJ1-2, with D uncertain. There are 13 residues in the CDR3. Germline-derived CDR1 and CDR2 are LGHDT and YNNKEL (reference sequence).

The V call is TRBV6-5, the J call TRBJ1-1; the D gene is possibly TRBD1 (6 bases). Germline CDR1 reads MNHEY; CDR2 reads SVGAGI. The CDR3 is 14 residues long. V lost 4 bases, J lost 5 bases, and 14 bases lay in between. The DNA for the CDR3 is TGTGCCAGCAGTTTAATACAGGGAGAAACTGAAGCTTTCTTT. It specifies CASSLIQGETEAFF.

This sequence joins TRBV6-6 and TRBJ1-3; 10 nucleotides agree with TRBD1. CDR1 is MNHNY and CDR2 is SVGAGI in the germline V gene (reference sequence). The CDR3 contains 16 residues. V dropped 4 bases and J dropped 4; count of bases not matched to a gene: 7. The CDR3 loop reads CASSSPGQGRGNTIYF. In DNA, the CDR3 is TGTGCCAGCAGTTCTCCGGGACAGGGGCGCGGAAACACCATATATTTT.

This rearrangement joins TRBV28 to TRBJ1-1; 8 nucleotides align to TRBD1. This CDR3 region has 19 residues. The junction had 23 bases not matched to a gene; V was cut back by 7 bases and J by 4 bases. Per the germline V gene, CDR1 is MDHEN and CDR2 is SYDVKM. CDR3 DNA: TGTGCCAGCACCCCCTTCAGGGGGCTCAACTGGTTTCGAGGCACTGAAGCTTTCTTT. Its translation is CASTPFRGLNWFRGTEAFF. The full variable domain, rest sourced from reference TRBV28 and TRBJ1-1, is DVKVTQSSRYLVKRTGEKVFLECVQDMDHENMFWYRQDPGLGLRLIYFSYDVKMKEKGDIPEGYSVSREKKERFSLILESASTNQTSMYLCASTPFRGLNWFRGTEAFFGQGTRLTVV.

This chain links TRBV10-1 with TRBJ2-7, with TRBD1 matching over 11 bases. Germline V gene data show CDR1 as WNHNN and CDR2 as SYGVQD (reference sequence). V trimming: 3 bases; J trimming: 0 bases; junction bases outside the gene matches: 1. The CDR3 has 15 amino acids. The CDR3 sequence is CASSEGTGGSYEQYF. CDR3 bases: TGCGCCAGCAGTGAAGGGACAGGGGGCTCCTACGAGCAGTACTTC.

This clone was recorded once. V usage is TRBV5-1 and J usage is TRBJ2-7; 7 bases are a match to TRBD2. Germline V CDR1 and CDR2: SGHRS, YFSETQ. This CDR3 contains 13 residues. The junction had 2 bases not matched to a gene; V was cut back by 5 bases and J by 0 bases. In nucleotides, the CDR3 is TGCGCCAGCAGTAGGGACTACTCCTACGAGCAGTACTTC. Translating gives CASSRDYSYEQYF.

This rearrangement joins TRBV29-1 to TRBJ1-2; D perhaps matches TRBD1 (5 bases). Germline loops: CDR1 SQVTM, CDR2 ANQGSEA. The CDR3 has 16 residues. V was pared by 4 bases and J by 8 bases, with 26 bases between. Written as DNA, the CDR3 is TGCAGCGTTGCGTCCCTACGGACCCAGGGAGGAAGCGGCTACACCTTC. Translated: CSVASLRTQGGSGYTF.

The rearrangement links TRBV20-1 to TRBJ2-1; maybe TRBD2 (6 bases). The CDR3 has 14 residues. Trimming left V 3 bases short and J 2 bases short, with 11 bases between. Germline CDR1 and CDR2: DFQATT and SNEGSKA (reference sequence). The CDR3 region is CSASATGAYNEQFF. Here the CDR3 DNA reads TGCAGTGCTAGTGCAACGGGGGCCTACAATGAGCAGTTCTTC.

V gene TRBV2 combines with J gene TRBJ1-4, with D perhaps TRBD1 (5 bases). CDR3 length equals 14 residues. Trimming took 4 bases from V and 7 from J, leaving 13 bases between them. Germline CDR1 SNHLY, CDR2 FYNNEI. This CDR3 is CASSGQGMVEKLFF. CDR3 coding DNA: TGTGCCAGCAGTGGTCAGGGAATGGTTGAAAAACTGTTTTTT.

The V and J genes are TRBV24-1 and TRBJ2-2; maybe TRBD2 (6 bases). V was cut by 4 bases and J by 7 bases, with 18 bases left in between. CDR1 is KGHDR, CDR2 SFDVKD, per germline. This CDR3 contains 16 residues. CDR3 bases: TGTGCCACCAGTGACCCGCGGGGCCCTCACAACGGGGAGCTGTTTTTT. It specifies CATSDPRGPHNGELFF.

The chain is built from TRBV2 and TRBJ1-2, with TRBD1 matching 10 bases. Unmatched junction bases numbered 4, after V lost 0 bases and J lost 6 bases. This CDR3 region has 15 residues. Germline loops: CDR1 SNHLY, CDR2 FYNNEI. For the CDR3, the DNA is TGTGCCAGCAGTGAAGCCCCCGGGACAGGGGATGGCTACACCTTC. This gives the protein CASSEAPGTGDGYTF.

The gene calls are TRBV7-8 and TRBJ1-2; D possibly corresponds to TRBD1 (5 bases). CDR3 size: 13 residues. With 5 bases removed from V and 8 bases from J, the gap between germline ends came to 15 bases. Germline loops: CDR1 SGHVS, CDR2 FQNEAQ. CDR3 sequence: CASSPTGDYGYTF. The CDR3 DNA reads TGTGCCAGCAGCCCGACGGGGGATTACGGCTACACCTTC.

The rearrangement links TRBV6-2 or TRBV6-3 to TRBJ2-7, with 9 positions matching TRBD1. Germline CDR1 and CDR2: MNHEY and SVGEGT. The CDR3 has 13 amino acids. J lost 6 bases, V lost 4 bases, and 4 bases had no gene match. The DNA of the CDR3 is TGTGCCAGCAGTTGGGACAGGGATACCGAGCAGTACTTC. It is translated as CASSWDRDTEQYF.

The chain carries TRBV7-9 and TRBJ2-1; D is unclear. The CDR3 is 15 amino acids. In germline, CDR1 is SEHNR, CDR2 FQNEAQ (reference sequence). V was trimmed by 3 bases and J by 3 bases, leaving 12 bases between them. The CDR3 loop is CASSLWPTDYNEQFF. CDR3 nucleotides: TGTGCCAGCAGCTTGTGGCCTACAGACTACAATGAGCAGTTCTTC.

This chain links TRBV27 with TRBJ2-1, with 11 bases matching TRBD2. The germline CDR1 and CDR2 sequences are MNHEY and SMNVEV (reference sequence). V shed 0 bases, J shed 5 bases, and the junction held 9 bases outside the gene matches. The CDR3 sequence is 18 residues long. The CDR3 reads CASSLSRASGRLDNEQFF. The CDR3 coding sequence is TGTGCCAGCAGTTTATCGAGAGCTAGCGGGAGGTTGGACAATGAGCAGTTCTTC.

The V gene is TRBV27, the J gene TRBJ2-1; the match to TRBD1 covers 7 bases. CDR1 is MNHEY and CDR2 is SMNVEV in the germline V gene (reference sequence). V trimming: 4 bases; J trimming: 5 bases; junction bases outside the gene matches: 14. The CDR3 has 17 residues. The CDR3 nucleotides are TGTGCCAGCAGTTCCGCTATCACCGGACAGGTTAACAATGAGCAGTTCTTC. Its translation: CASSSAITGQVNNEQFF.

The CDR3 sequence is CATKRDRAGNQPQHF. In DNA form, the CDR3 reads TGTGCCACCAAGAGAGACAGGGCCGGCAATCAGCCCCAGCATTTT. The chain is built from TRBV15 and TRBJ1-5; 7 positions agree with TRBD1. CDR3 length equals 15 residues. The V and J ends lost 7 bases and 2 bases, in that order; junction bases with no gene match: 8. Germline assignment: CDR1 LNHNV and CDR2 YYDKDF (reference sequence). Variable domain in full (rest from reference TRBV15 and TRBJ1-5): DAMVIQNPRYQVTQFGKPVTLSCSQTLNHNVMYWYQQKSSQAPKLLFHYYDKDFNNEADTPDNFQSRRPNTSFCFLDIRSPGLGDTAMYLCATKRDRAGNQPQHFGDGTRLSIL.

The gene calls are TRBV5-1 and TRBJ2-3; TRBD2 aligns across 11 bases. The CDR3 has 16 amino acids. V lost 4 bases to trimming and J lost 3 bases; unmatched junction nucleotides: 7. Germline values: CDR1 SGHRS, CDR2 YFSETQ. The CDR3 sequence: CASSGGRLAGTDTQYF. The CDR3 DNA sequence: TGCGCCAGCAGCGGGGGGAGACTAGCGGGAACAGATACGCAGTATTTT.